The clone carrying this T cell receptor (beta chain) was recorded at least ten times. One junction end does not reproduce the germline sequence, and a read error may be involved. This entry belongs to a study of T-cell reconstitution after alpha-beta-depleted transplantation in children. Unique molecular identifiers were incorporated when the TCRbeta library was constructed. One entry per CDR3 protein, called by TCRdb with MiXCR from the PCR reads. The profile covers hundreds of thousands of distinct CDR3 sequences, with over 15% appearing a single time and approximately 1% taken by the ten largest. CDR1 is DFQATT, CDR2 SNEGSKA, per germline (reference sequence). This CDR3 region has 12 residues.

The specimen comprised PBMCs from the stem cell graft donor, sampled from the stem cell graft. This chain connects TRBV20-1 to TRBJ2-5, with D maybe TRBD1 (5 bases). The clonotype was recovered from a human donor who donated a stem cell graft to a child with acute myeloid leukemia. CDR3 sequence: CSPRGREETQYF. The CDR3 DNA is TGCAGTCCTAGGGGTAGGGAAGAGACCCAGTACTTC.